This T cell receptor (beta chain) stems from a study of T cells after yellow fever vaccination (dated by TCRdb to between 2019 and 2020). Describing the broader study: Libraries from fractions with low cell numbers were prepared with the SMART-Seq v4 Ultra Low Input RNA kit. Two healthy male donors made up the cohort, one aged 18 to 29 years and the other aged 30 to 39 years. Blood was collected at multiple timepoints before and after primary and secondary immunization, and bulk PBMC replicates and cell subsets were isolated. To follow T-cell clones before and after both primary and booster YFV17D yellow fever vaccination, bulk TCR alpha and beta repertoires underwent longitudinal sequencing. Study-level results and caveats: After the booster, most clones that had expanded after primary vaccination were detected again (about 95% of CD4 and roughly 86% of CD8), suggesting broad maintenance of memory. Computational filtering was needed because FACS-sorted repertoires could contain abundant contaminating clonotypes from the bulk population. The secondary T-cell response was weaker than the primary response but faster, peaking on day 5 instead of day 15. Because only a couple of donors were included in the study, the extent to which the findings can be generalized is limited. A small share of clonotypes was detected in both CD4 and CD8 compartments, with the overlap likely arising from convergent recombination.

Of note for this clonotype: No cognate antigen has been identified for it. No base quality information exists; no much larger clone differs at one position.

Interpreted using the paper, the treatment or condition label stands for: live attenuated yellow fever vaccine strain. Two biological replicates of bulk PBMCs were collected at each blood-draw timepoint. A standard Ficoll-Paque protocol was used to isolate PBMCs from peripheral blood. TriZol was used to extract RNA from bulk PBMCs, CD4 and CD8 fractions, and dextramer-positive and dextramer-negative fractions. TCR cDNA was made using 5'RACE template switching, a step that added a universal primer site and unique molecular identifiers. cDNA synthesis was primed from both the TCR alpha and TCR beta constant segments. Two PCR steps were used to amplify libraries, with sample barcodes and sequencing adapters being added in the second step. Libraries were sequenced on Illumina HiSeq 2500 (2x100 bp) or NovaSeq (2x150 bp). The original methods were these. MIGEC was used to demultiplex reads and collapse the reads into UMI consensus sequences, and MiXCR was used for V(D)J alignment. Vaccine-responding clonotypes were identified with edgeR using replicate PBMC samples, with FDR below 0.01 and a log2 fold change above 5 up to day 15 being required. CD4 or CD8 identity was assigned to each bulk clonotype according to whether the clonotype was present at higher abundance in the sequenced CD4 repertoire or the sequenced CD8 repertoire. TCRdb trimmed public reads at Q25 via fastp, called clones via MiXCR and kept in-frame beta chains. Rows with a matching CDR3 protein are joined into one entry that keeps the most common DNA and genes. The V and J calls reflect TCRdb's pipeline rather than the authors' work. The sample table holds more than 350,000 distinct CDR3 sequences, of which approximately 10% were seen once. The top ten constitute less than 20% of the sample.

V is clipped by 8 bases and J by 6 bases, and the sequence between their germline boundaries is 16 bases long. Per the germline V gene (reference sequence), MNHEY is the CDR1 and SMNVEV is the CDR2. The CDR3 sequence holds 13 residues, the cysteine and phenylalanine included. Solely the CDR3 DNA is kept, with 39 bases framed from the first base. This sequence was found in a man between 18 and 35 years old who received the YFV17D yellow fever vaccine. Recombination linked TRBV27 to TRBJ1-2, with a weak D call of TRBD1 (5 bases match). The material was PBMCs, obtained on the day of the first yellow fever vaccination. The DNA sequence is as follows: TGTGCCAGCTCGGCGGCAGGGATCGATGGCTACACCTTC. This codes for CASSAAGIDGYTF.